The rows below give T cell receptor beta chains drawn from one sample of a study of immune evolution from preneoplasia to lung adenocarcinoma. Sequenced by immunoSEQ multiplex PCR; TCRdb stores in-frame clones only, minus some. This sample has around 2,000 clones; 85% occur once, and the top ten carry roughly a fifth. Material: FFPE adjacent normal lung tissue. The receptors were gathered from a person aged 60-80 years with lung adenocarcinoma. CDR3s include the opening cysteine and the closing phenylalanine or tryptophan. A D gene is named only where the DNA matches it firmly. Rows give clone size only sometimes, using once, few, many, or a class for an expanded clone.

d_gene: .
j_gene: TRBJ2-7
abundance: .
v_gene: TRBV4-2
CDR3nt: TGTGCCAGCAGCCAATCTCAGGACTCCTACGAGCAGTACTTC
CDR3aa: CASSQSQDSYEQYF

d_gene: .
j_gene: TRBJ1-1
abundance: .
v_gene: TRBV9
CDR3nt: TGTGCCAGCAGCCCGGGGGATGACACTGAAGCTTTCTTT
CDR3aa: CASSPGDDTEAFF

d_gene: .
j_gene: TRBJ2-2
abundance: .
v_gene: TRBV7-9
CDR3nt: TGTGCCAGCAGCTTAGTAGCGTGGGCCGGGGAGCTGTTTTTT
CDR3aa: CASSLVAWAGELFF

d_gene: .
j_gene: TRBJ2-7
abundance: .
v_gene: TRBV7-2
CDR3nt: TGTGCCAGCAGCTTAGATTTCAGTGCCTACGAGCAGTACTTC
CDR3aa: CASSLDFSAYEQYF

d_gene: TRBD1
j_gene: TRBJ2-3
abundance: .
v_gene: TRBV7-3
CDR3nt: TGTGCCAGCAGCTTAACAGACAGGGGTAATACGCAGTATTTT
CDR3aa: CASSLTDRGNTQYF

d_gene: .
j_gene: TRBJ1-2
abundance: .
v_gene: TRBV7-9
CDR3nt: TGTGCCAGCAGCTTAGTCAGGGATGGCTACACCTTC
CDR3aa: CASSLVRDGYTF

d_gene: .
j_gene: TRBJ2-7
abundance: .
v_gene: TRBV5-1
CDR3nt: TGCGCCAGCAGCTTGGATCAGGGGATCATCAACGAGCAGTACTTC
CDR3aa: CASSLDQGIINEQYF

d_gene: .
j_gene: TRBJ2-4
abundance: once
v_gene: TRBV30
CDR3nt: TGTGCCTGGAGTGTAGGGGGAGCACGCGGAAACATTCAGTACTTC
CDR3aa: CAWSVGGARGNIQYF

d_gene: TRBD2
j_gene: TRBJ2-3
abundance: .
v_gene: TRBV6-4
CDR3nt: TGTGCCAGCAGTGCTAGCGGGAGCACAGATACGCAGTATTTT
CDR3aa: CASSASGSTDTQYF

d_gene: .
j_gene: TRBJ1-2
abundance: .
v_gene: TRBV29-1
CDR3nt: TGCAGCGTTAAGGCACCCTCTAACTATGGCTACACCTTC
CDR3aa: CSVKAPSNYGYTF

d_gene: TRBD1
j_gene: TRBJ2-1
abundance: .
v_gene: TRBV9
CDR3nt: TGTGCCAGCAGCGTTTCGGCCCGGACAGGGGACCCCTACAATGAGCAGTTCTTC
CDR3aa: CASSVSARTGDPYNEQFF

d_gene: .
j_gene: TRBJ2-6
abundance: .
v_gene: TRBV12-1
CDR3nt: TGTGCCAGCAGCTTAATAGGACAAAGTCGGGCCAACGTCCTGACTTTC
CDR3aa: CASSLIGQSRANVLTF

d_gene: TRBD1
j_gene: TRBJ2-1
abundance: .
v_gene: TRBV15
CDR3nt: TGTGCCACCAGCAGCACCTTCACTACAGGGGGCGCGTACAATGAGCAGTTCTTC
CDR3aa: CATSSTFTTGGAYNEQFF

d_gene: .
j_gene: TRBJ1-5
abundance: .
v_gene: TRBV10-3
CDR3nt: TGTGCCATCGGGGGGGATAGGAGCAATCAGCCCCAGCATTTT
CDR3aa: CAIGGDRSNQPQHF

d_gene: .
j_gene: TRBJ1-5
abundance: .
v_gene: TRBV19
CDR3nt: TGTGCCAGTCAAACAGGGATTGGACAGCCCCAGCATTTT
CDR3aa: CASQTGIGQPQHF

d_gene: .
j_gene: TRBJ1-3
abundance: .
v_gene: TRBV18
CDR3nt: TGTGCCAGCTCAGTTAGCCCAGGGACCGTCGGAAACACCATATATTTT
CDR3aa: CASSVSPGTVGNTIYF

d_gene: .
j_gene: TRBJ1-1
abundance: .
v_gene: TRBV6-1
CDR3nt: TGTGCCAGTTTGGCGGGCCCGGGCACTGAAGCTTTCTTT
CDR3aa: CASLAGPGTEAFF

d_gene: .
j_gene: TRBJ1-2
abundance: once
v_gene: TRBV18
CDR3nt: TGTGCCAGCTCACCTTCTGGCGATGCTAACTATGGCTACACCTTC
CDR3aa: CASSPSGDANYGYTF

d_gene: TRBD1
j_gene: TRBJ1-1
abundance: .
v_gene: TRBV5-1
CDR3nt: TGCGCCAGCAGCTCGGGACAGGGCGTAGGCACTGAAGCTTTCTTT
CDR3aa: CASSSGQGVGTEAFF

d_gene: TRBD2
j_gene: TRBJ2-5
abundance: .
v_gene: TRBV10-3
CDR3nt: TGTGCCATCAGTGCTCAAAGCGGGGGGGCAGAGACCCAGTACTTC
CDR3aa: CAISAQSGGAETQYF

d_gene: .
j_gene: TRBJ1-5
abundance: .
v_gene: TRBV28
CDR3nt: TGTGCCAGCACCCTGAACTTTAATCAGCCCCAGCATTTT
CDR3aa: CASTLNFNQPQHF

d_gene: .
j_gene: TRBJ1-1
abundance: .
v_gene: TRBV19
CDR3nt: TGTGCCAGTATGAGCAGGGAGGGGACTGAAGCTTTCTTT
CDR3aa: CASMSREGTEAFF